The 16 T cell receptor beta chains below come from one sample, sequenced in a study of tumor and adjacent non-tumor tissue in lung cancer. The template was RNA from unsorted bulk tissue. TCRbeta libraries were built with three rounds of nested PCR, modified from ARM-PCR. TCRdb re-derived calls from the multiplex PCR reads in MiXCR, one entry per CDR3 protein. The sample includes 77,000 or so distinct CDR3 sequences, around 77% seen only once; the top ten take 9.5% to 15%. Sequencing was carried out using lung tumor tissue. The source is a woman in her forties or fifties with non-small cell lung cancer.

This clonotype was seen only a few times. A read error may account for a junction end that differs from germline. The chain couples TRBV4-2 to TRBJ2-6; 7 bases line up with TRBD1. CDR1 and CDR2 (germline): LGHNA, YNFKEQ. This CDR3 region has 16 residues. The CDR3 DNA reads as TGTGCCAGCAGCCAAGGACAGGGCTCTGGGGCCAACATCCTGACTTTC. Translation gives CASSQGQGSGANILTF.

The table lists this clonotype with many counts. The rearrangement links TRBV29-1 to TRBJ2-3; 7 bases are shared with TRBD1. With V trimmed by 1 base and J by 3 bases, 7 bases remained unmatched. CDR1 is SQVTM, CDR2 ANQGSEA, per germline. CDR3 length equals 15 residues. The CDR3 DNA reads as TGCAGCGTTGAAGTCAGGCACAGGGGAACAGATACGCAGTATTTT. Translation gives CSVEVRHRGTDTQYF.

On this clonotype itself: At one end, the junction sequence differs from germline, possibly due to a read error. The J gene is TRBJ2-7, the V gene TRBV18; D is possibly TRBD1 (6 bases). Germline CDR1 is KGHSH and CDR2 is LQKENI. The length of the CDR3 is 15 residues. Written as DNA, the CDR3 is TGTGTCAGCTCACCATCGGACAGATCCTCCTACGAGCAGTACTTC. Translated: CVSSPSDRSSYEQYF. Together with reference TRBV18 and TRBJ2-7, the CDR3 gives the full variable domain: NAGVMQNPRHLVRRRGQEARLRCSPMKGHSHVYWYRQLPEEGLKFMVYLQKENIIDESGMPKERFSAEFPKEGPSILRIQQVVRGDSAAYFCVSSPSDRSSYEQYFGPGTRLTVT.

Note on this clonotype: One base away lies a much larger clone, so this may be a sequencing read error. This chain connects TRBV7-9 to TRBJ1-1; D not resolved. CDR1 and CDR2 from the germline V gene are SEHNR and FQNEAQ (reference sequence). The CDR3 is 14 amino acids. V lost 1 base and J 8 bases, leaving 14 bases between the germline ends. The CDR3 here is CASSLEPVVLEAFF. CDR3 in DNA: TGTGCCAGCAGCTTAGAGCCTGTGGTGCTGGAAGCTTTCTTT.

This chain connects TRBV28 to TRBJ2-4; 7 bases line up with TRBD2. V gave up 3 bases and J gave up 1 base; unmatched junction bases: 9. Germline V gene sequence: CDR1 MDHEN, CDR2 SYDVKM. This CDR3 has 17 residues. CDR3 sequence (DNA): TGTGCCAGCAGTTTTAGTCTGAGCGGGGATGCCAAAAACATTCAGTACTTC. This encodes CASSFSLSGDAKNIQYF.

Regarding this clonotype: One end of the junction does not line up with germline, which may come from a read error. This sequence joins TRBV6-2 or TRBV6-3 and TRBJ2-2; 8 nucleotides match TRBD1. The V gene's germline CDR1 is MNHEY and CDR2 SVGEGT. This CDR3 is built from 15 residues. The CDR3, as DNA: TGTGCCAGCAGCCCATCATTCGCGGGCACAGGGGGGCTGTTTTTT. Translating gives CASSPSFAGTGGLFF.

This clonotype turned up a few times. The conserved phenylalanine or tryptophan normally closing the CDR3 is absent here, so this likely arose from a read error. The genes are TRBV29-1 and TRBJ2-5; 11 nucleotides line up with TRBD1. The germline V gene has CDR1 SQVTM and CDR2 ANQGSEA. This CDR3 is 15 amino acids long. The CDR3 spells CSGAGTGGLGETQYS. The CDR3 DNA sequence: TGCAGTGGCGCCGGGACAGGGGGTTTGGGGGAGACCCAGTACTCC.

This clonotype was detected ten times or more. The chain is built from TRBV4-2 and TRBJ2-3; perhaps D is TRBD1 or TRBD2 (6 bases each). Germline V CDR1 and CDR2: LGHNA, YNFKEQ. The CDR3 runs 17 residues. Between the trimmed V and J ends, which lost 6 bases and 4 bases, there was a span of 23 bases. Here the CDR3 DNA reads TGTGCCAGCAGGAGATCTATTAGCGAGGGGGGCGCAGATACGCAGTATTTT. This translates into CASRRSISEGGADTQYF.

Comment on this clonotype: Compared with germline, one end of the junction differs, possibly owing to a read error. This sequence joins TRBV4-2 and TRBJ1-6; a weak D match, TRBD1 (6 bases). The CDR3 runs 16 residues. From germline, CDR1 is LGHNA and CDR2 YNFKEQ. CDR3: CTSIPNEGEGGSPLHF. CDR3 nucleotide sequence: TGTACCAGCATCCCGAACGAGGGGGAGGGTGGTTCACCCCTCCACTTT.

A single count supports this clonotype. This sequence joins TRBV10-1 and TRBJ2-7; TRBD1 aligns across 12 bases. The CDR3 extends over 13 amino acids. Germline V gene lookup returns CDR1 WNHNN and CDR2 SYGVQD (reference sequence). With V trimmed by 6 bases and J by 4 bases, 1 base remained unmatched. The CDR3 DNA follows: TGCGCCAGCAGGGGACAGGGGGCATACGAGCAGTACTTC. It is translated as CASRGQGAYEQYF.

To note about this clonotype: The junction differs from germline at one of its ends, possibly a read error. This chain joins TRBV6-5 and TRBJ2-1, with 8 bases identical to TRBD1. Germline lookup yields CDR1 MNHEY and CDR2 SVGAGI. The CDR3 has 16 residues. The CDR3 region has the DNA TGTGCCAGCAGCACAATAAGGACAGGGAAATGCAATGAACAGTTCTTC. Translated: CASSTIRTGKCNEQFF.

The J gene is TRBJ2-7, the V gene TRBV29-1; D unclear. Germline CDR1 is SQVTM and CDR2 is ANQGSEA. The CDR3 runs to 12 residues. V gave up 6 bases and J gave up 8 bases, with 17 bases separating them. For the CDR3, the DNA is TGCAGCGTGGAGACGCAGAGATACAAGCAGTACTTC. Residues: CSVETQRYKQYF.

As for this clonotype: A read error may account for a junction end that differs from germline. The rearrangement joins TRBV4-1 to TRBJ2-3; 7 bases are a match to TRBD1. Germline assignment: CDR1 MGHRA and CDR2 YSYEKL. The CDR3 covers 15 residues. The chain's CDR3 is CASSQDRVSTGTQYF. CDR3 bases: TGCGCCAGTAGCCAAGACAGGGTTAGCACAGGTACGCAGTATTTT.

This clonotype appeared once. A much larger clonotype is one base distant, so this may be a read error. V and J are TRBV28 and TRBJ2-7; D might be TRBD2 (6 bases). Germline assignment: CDR1 MDHEN and CDR2 SYDVKM. This CDR3 is built from 15 residues. CDR3 residues: CVSSFPGGLSYEQYF. CDR3 nucleotide sequence: TGTGTCAGCAGTTTCCCCGGGGGACTCTCCTACGAGCAGTACTTC.

This clonotype occurred once. This may stem from a read error, because a much larger clone lies one nucleotide away. CDR3 protein: CASSLDPAGNTDTQYF. CDR3 DNA sequence: TGCGCCAGCAGCTTAGATCCGGCAGGGAACACAGATACGCAGTATTTT. The chain uses TRBV5-1 and TRBJ2-3, with a possible D match to TRBD1 (5 bases). There are 16 residues in the CDR3. Germline CDR1 is SGHRS and CDR2 is YFSETQ. Trimming took 2 bases from V and 2 from J, leaving 15 bases between them.

On this clonotype: Germline is not matched at one junction end, which may reflect a read error. The chain recombines TRBV5-4 with TRBJ2-7; D gene uncertain. The CDR3 contains 13 residues. The V gene's germline CDR1 is SGHNT and CDR2 YYREEE (reference sequence). The CDR3 sequence: CVSSLTSNNEQYF. The CDR3 nucleotides read TGTGTCAGCAGCTTGACCAGTAACAACGAGCAGTATTTC.